This T cell receptor beta chain appears in the sequencing data of a study of cytomegalovirus exposure and HLA in healthy donors. Study findings and constraints: Segments of the TCR beta V type were, in most cases, productive about 90% or about 30% of the time in an earlier analysis. Exclusion applied to some V segments, including TRBV6-2 and TRBV6-3, as they were indistinguishable.

This CDR3 contains 16 residues. As concerns this clone: Its antigen remains unidentified.

It was with 60 Vbeta and 13 Jbeta primers that the PCR ran. The repertoire was sequenced with immunoSEQ multiplex PCR; TCRdb's copy has only in-frame clones and lacks some. The table lists around 150,000 clones, approximately 82% of them singletons. Sequencing used PBMCs. The chain carries TRBV21-1 and TRBJ1-2. TRBV21-1 is listed as a pseudogene. The source is a male donor in good health and CMV-seronegative. The CDR3 bases are TGTGCCAGCAGCAAAGGCAGCGGGCTCGGAAACTATGGCTACACCTTC. This codes for CASSKGSGLGNYGYTF.